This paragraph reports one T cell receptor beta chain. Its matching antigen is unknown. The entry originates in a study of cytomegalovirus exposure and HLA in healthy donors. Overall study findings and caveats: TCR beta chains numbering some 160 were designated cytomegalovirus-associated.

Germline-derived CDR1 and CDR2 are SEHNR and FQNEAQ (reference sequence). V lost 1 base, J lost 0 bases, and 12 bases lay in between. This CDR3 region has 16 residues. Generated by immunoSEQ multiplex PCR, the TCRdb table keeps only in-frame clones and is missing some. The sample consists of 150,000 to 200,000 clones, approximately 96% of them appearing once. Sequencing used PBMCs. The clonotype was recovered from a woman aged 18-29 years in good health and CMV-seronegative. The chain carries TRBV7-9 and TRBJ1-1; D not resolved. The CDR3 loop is CASSLGPKQLNTEAFF. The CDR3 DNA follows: TGTGCCAGCAGCTTAGGGCCCAAACAGCTGAACACTGAAGCTTTCTTT.